One and the same sample provided the 3 T cell receptor beta chains below, sequenced in a study of T cells in localized non-small cell lung cancer (dated by TCRdb to between 2020 and 2021). Library prep was done by the immunoSEQ multiplex PCR assay. TCRdb mirrors the immuneACCESS table, restricted to in-frame sequences. Some clones are absent from its copies; in checked studies, under half trace to an unresolved V gene, and the reason for the others is unknown. For this sample there are 15,000 to 20,000 clones; more than 65% appear just once. Of the sample, approximately 28% falls within the top ten clones. Sequencing used peripheral blood, obtained before any cancer treatment. The receptors originated from a male donor aged 60 or over with stage I lung adenocarcinoma.

This rearrangement joins TRBV9 to TRBJ2-5, with D maybe TRBD1 (6 bases). V dropped 1 base and J dropped 2 bases, with 18 bases sitting between them. The CDR3 is made up of 17 amino acids. From germline, CDR1 is SGDLS and CDR2 YYNGEE. This chain's CDR3 is CASSVSKRGSGQETQYF. CDR3 bases: TGTGCCAGCAGCGTATCTAAAAGGGGGAGTGGGCAAGAGACCCAGTACTTC.

V is TRBV9 and J is TRBJ2-7, with D perhaps matching TRBD1 (6 bases). Germline-derived CDR1 and CDR2 are SGDLS and YYNGEE. The CDR3 extends over 14 amino acids. V lost 0 bases to trimming and J lost 6 bases, with 13 bases between them. The CDR3 nucleotides read TGTGCCAGCAGCGTAGACGCTACAGGGATCGAGCAGTACTTC. Amino acid sequence: CASSVDATGIEQYF.

This clone was seen once. The chain links TRBV4-3 to TRBJ2-7, with D possibly being TRBD2 (5 bases). Germline CDR1 reads LGHNA; CDR2 reads YSLEER. The CDR3 sequence is 13 residues long. Between the trimmed V and J ends, which lost 1 base and 5 bases, there was a span of 9 bases. DNA for the CDR3: TGCGCCAGCAGCCAAGCTGCGGGTCACGAGCAGTACTTC. It encodes CASSQAAGHEQYF.